Listed here are 5 T cell receptor beta chains from one sample, sequenced in a study of T cell responses to AZD1222 COVID-19 vaccine (dated by TCRdb to 2020 to 2022). This specimen's time point label, per the study, means: baseline before first vaccination. The library relied on the immunoSEQ multiplex PCR assay. In its TCRdb copy, this immuneACCESS table keeps in-frame sequences only and misses some clones. Where compared with another copy, unresolved V genes explain less than half of these, and the others have no known cause. Within this sample are 120,000 or so clones, with about 88% of them counted one time only. The ten largest clones represent approximately 28% of the sample. Specimen: peripheral blood, collected on day 0 of AZD1222 vaccination. The origin of the receptors is an adult in good health.

The chain recombines TRBV7-2 with TRBJ2-7; 9 bases match TRBD1. This CDR3 has 13 amino acids. Germline CDR1 and CDR2: SGHTA and FQGNSA. J was trimmed by 6 bases and V by 5 bases; bases with no gene match: 5. The CDR3 nucleotides read TGTGCCAGCAGCGCCAGACAGGGGGGCGAGCAGTACTTC. It specifies CASSARQGGEQYF.

This sequence joins TRBV7-9 and TRBJ1-1; 7 bases are shared with TRBD1. V gave up 6 bases and J gave up 0 bases; unmatched junction bases: 7. Germline V CDR1 and CDR2: SEHNR, FQNEAQ (reference sequence). The CDR3 runs to 15 residues. CDR3 DNA: TGTGCCAGCAGGGCGACAGGGACCATGAACACTGAAGCTTTCTTT. This sequence encodes CASRATGTMNTEAFF.

This clone was seen a handful of times. The rearrangement links TRBV29-1 to TRBJ1-2, with TRBD1 matching 7 bases. This CDR3 is 13 amino acids long. The germline CDR1 and CDR2 sequences are SQVTM and ANQGSEA. The V and J ends lost 1 base and 5 bases, in that order; junction bases with no gene match: 4. CDR3 nucleotides: TGCAGCGTTGAAGGGACAGGAAATTATGGCTACACCTTC. It translates to CSVEGTGNYGYTF.

This chain links TRBV12-5 with TRBJ1-3; no definite D call. This CDR3 region has 17 residues. V shed 5 bases and J shed 0 bases, with 17 bases lying between them. Germline loops: CDR1 LGHNT, CDR2 FRNRAP. The CDR3 loop reads CASGTGMGRSSGNTIYF. As DNA, the CDR3 is TGTGCTAGTGGTACGGGGATGGGTCGTAGCTCTGGAAACACCATATATTTT.

The chain has TRBV5-1 and TRBJ2-3; D perhaps matches TRBD2 (5 bases). Germline CDR1 and CDR2: SGHRS and YFSETQ. Trimming removed 4 bases from V and 0 bases from J, with 15 bases in between. This CDR3 spans 16 amino acids. The CDR3 here is CASSPLPQRSTDTQYF. The DNA of the CDR3 is TGCGCCAGCAGCCCACTACCCCAGCGGAGCACAGATACGCAGTATTTT.